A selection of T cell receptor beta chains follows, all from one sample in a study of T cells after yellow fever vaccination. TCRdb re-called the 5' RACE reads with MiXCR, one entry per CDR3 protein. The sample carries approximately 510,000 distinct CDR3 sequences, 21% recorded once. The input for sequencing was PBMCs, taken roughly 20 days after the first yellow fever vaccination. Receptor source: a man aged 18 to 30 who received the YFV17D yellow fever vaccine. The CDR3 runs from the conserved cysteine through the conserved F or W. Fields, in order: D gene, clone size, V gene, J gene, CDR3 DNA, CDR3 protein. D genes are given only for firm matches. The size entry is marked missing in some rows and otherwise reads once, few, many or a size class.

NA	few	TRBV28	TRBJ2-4	TGTGCCAGCAGTTTTGACTGGACCTCGCTTAAAAACATTCAGTACTTC	CASSFDWTSLKNIQYF
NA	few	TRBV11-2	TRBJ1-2	TGTGCCAGCAGCTCTCTCGGGAAGGGCAACTATGGCTACACCTTC	CASSSLGKGNYGYTF
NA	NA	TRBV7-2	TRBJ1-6	TGTGCCAGCAGCTTACAGGGAGCTATCTCTTCACCCCTCCACTTT	CASSLQGAISSPLHF
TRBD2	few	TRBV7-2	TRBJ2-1	TGTGCCAGCAGCCTTAGGTTAGCGGGGAGTAATGAGCAGTTCTTC	CASSLRLAGSNEQFF
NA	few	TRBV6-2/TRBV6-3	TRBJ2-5	TGTGCCAGCAGTTCGAGGGTGACCCAGTACTTC	CASSSRVTQYF
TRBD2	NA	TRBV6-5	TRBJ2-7	TGTGCCAGCAGTTACTTAACCGCGGGGGGATCCTACGAGCAGTACTTC	CASSYLTAGGSYEQYF
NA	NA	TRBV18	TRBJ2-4	TGTGCCAGCTCACCAAAGGGAAGATACATTCAGTACTTC	CASSPKGRYIQYF
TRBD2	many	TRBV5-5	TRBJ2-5	TGTGCCAGCCAACCTCCGGGACTAGCGGGGGGAGCCGTGACCCAGTACTTC	CASQPPGLAGGAVTQYF
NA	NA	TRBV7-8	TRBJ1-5	TGTGCCAGCAGCTTAGCAGCGTCTCAGCCCCAGCATTTT	CASSLAASQPQHF
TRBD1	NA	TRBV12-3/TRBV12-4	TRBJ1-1	TGTGCCAGCAGTCTACAGGGGTTGGACACTGAAGCTTTCTTT	CASSLQGLDTEAFF
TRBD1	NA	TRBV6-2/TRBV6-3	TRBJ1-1	TGTGCCAGCAGTTACTCTCCGGGACAGGGGTTTAAAGCTTTCTTT	CASSYSPGQGFKAFF
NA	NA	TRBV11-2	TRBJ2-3	TGTGCCAGCACCTCCTCCCCTACGCAGTATTTT	CASTSSPTQYF
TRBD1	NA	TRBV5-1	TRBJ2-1	TGCGCCAGCAGCTGGGACAGAGAATACAATGAGCAGTTCTTC	CASSWDREYNEQFF
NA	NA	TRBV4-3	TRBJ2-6	TGCGCCAGCAGTCTTGGGTCCTCATCTGGGGCCAACGTCCTGACTTTC	CASSLGSSSGANVLTF
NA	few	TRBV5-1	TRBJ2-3	TGCGCCAGCAGTTACCTCACCACGGGTGATACGCAGTATTTT	CASSYLTTGDTQYF
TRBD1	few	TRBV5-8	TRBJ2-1	TGTGCCAGCAGCCTGGGACAGGGGGTCCACAATGAGCAGTTCTTC	CASSLGQGVHNEQFF
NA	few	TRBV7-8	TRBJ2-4	TGTGCCAGCAGCCCCCCCCGGGGGGCTCTGGCCAAAAACATTCAGTACTTC	CASSPPRGALAKNIQYF
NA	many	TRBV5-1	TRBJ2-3	TGCGCCAGCAGCTTACAGTCCACAGATACGCAGTATTTT	CASSLQSTDTQYF
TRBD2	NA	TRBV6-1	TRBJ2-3	TGTGCCAGCAGATCCGGACTAGCGGGGATCGCACAGGAGTATTTT	CASRSGLAGIAQEYF
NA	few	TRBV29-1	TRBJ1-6	TGCAGCGTGCAGCTCGACAGTAAGTCACCCCTCCACTTT	CSVQLDSKSPLHF
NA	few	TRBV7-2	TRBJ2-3	TGTGCCAGCAGCTTAGCATTCGGCAGGGGGGGCACAGATACGCAGTATTTT	CASSLAFGRGGTDTQYF
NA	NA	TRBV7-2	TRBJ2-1	TGTGCCAGCAGCTTAGGTGGGATTAACAATGAGCAGTTCTTC	CASSLGGINNEQFF
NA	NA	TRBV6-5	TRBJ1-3	TGTGCCAGCAGTTACCAAACAGCCGGCTCTGGAAACACCATATATTTT	CASSYQTAGSGNTIYF
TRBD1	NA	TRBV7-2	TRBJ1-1	TGTGCCAGCGGCCGACAGGGGCCTGAAGCTTTCTTT	CASGRQGPEAFF
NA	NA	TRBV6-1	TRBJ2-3	TGTGCCAGCAGACAGCAGGGGTCCGCGGGGGATACGCAGTATTTT	CASRQQGSAGDTQYF
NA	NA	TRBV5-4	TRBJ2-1	TGTGCCAGCAGCAAGGCGGGCAGGGCGGAGGGCAATGAGCAGTTCTTC	CASSKAGRAEGNEQFF
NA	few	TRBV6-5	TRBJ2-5	TGTGCCAGCAGTTCGGCGAGCGCCGTGGAGACCCAGTACTTC	CASSSASAVETQYF
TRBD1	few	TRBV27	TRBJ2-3	TGTGCCAGCAGTTTAACTTTACCGGGACAGGGTTCTCTCATTACAGATACGCAGTATTTT	CASSLTLPGQGSLITDTQYF
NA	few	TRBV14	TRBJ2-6	TGTGCCAGCAGCCAGGGACTTTTTCGGATCATGGGGGCCAACGTCCTGACTTTC	CASSQGLFRIMGANVLTF
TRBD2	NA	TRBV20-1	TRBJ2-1	TGCAGTGCTAAGGGACTAGCGGAGTACAATGAGCAGTTCTTC	CSAKGLAEYNEQFF
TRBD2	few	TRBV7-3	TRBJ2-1	TGTGCCAGCAGCCCGAGGACTAGCGGGGGTTTCTACAATGAGCAGTTCTTC	CASSPRTSGGFYNEQFF
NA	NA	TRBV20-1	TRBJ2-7	TGCAGTGCTAGAGATGGGGGGCTTAGAACAGGCTACGAGCAGTACTTC	CSARDGGLRTGYEQYF
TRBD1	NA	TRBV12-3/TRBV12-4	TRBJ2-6	TGTGCCAGCAGTCCGGGACAGGGCTCTGGGGCCAACGTCCTGACTTTC	CASSPGQGSGANVLTF
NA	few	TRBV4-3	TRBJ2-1	TGCGCCAGCAGCCGCCGAGTGGATTCAGCTTACAATGAGCAGTTCTTC	CASSRRVDSAYNEQFF
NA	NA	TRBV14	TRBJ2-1	TGTGCCAGCAGCCAAGGGGCCGACAATGAGCAGTTCTTC	CASSQGADNEQFF
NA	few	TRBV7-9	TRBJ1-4	TGTGCCAGCAGCTTCATTGGAGGGGTTAATGAAAAACTGTTTTTT	CASSFIGGVNEKLFF
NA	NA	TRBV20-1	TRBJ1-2	TGCAGTGCTATGCCGGAGGACGATGGCTACACCTTC	CSAMPEDDGYTF
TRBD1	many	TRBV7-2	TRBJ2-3	TGTGCCAGCCGACAGGGTACAGATACGCAGTATTTT	CASRQGTDTQYF
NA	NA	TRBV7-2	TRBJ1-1	TGTGCCAGCAGCTTATATTTGGGGAACACTGAAGCTTTCTTT	CASSLYLGNTEAFF
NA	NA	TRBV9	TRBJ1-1	TGTGCCAGCAGCGTAGGGTGGGGGGACACTGAAGCTTTCTTT	CASSVGWGDTEAFF
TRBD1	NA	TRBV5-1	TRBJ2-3	TGCGCCAGCAGCTCCACCGGGACAGATTCCACAGATACGCAGTATTTT	CASSSTGTDSTDTQYF
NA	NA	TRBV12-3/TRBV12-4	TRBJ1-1	TGTGCCAGCACCGCCGCAGACACTGAAGCTTTCTTT	CASTAADTEAFF
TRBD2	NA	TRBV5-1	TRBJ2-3	TGCGCCAGCAGGGACGGGACTAGCGGCACAGATACGCAGTATTTT	CASRDGTSGTDTQYF
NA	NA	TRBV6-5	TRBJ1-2	TGTGCCAGCAGTTACTCTGGGCCAGCATCTAACTATGGCTACACCTTC	CASSYSGPASNYGYTF
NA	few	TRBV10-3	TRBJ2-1	TGTGCCATCAGTGAGGGCTTCAATGAGCAGTTCTTC	CAISEGFNEQFF
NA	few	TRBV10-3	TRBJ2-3	TGTGCCATCAGTGAGTCGGGGACCCACGGCATGAGCGCAGATACGCAGTATTTT	CAISESGTHGMSADTQYF
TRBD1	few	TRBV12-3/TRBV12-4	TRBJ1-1	TGTGCCAGCAGTCGACCACGACAGGGGGTCGGGAACACTGAAGCTTTCTTT	CASSRPRQGVGNTEAFF
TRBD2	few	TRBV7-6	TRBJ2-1	TGTGCCAGCAGCTTAGAATCTAGCGGGGCTTACAATGAGCAGTTCTTC	CASSLESSGAYNEQFF
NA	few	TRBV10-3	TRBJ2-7	TGTGCCATCAGACCCGACAGTTCCTACGAGCAGTACTTC	CAIRPDSSYEQYF
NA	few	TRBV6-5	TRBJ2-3	TGTGCCAGCAGTTATGTGGCAGGGGGCACAGATACGCAGTATTTT	CASSYVAGGTDTQYF
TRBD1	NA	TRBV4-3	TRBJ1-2	TGCGCCAGCAGCCAAGATGACAGGGGCTATGGCTACACCTTC	CASSQDDRGYGYTF
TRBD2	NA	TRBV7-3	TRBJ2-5	TGTGCCAGCAGCTTACTCAGCGGGGTCCAAGAGACCCAGTACTTC	CASSLLSGVQETQYF
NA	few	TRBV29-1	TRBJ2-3	TGCAGCGTTTACCAAGATACGCAGTATTTT	CSVYQDTQYF
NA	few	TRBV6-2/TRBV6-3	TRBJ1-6	TGTGCCAGCAGTTACCCTCCGGCGGGACAAGGCTCACCCCTCCACTTT	CASSYPPAGQGSPLHF
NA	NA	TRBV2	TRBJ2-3	TGTGCCAGCAGTGAAATATCAGGCACAGATACGCAGTATTTT	CASSEISGTDTQYF
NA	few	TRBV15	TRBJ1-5	TGTGCCACCAGCAGAGATCTGCATGAAGCCCAGCATTTT	CATSRDLHEAQHF
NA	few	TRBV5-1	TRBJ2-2	TGCGCCAGCAGCTTGGGTGTATCTGTCACCGGGGAGCTGTTTTTT	CASSLGVSVTGELFF
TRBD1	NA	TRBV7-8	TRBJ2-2	TGTGCCAGCAGCCACCGACAGGGGGGGATGGCGAACACCGGGGAGCTGTTTTTT	CASSHRQGGMANTGELFF
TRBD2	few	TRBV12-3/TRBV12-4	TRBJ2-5	TGTGCCAGCAGCCTCAGGGCTAGCGGTACCCAGTACTTC	CASSLRASGTQYF
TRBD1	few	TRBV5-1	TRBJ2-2	TGCGCCAGCAGCTTGGTGGCAGGGGGTTACGGGGAGCTGTTTTTT	CASSLVAGGYGELFF